The 17 T cell receptor beta chains listed next were all sequenced from one sample in a study of T cell repertoires in cytomegalovirus infection. TCRdb reprocessed the reads via MiXCR and lists one record per CDR3 protein. The sample yields 85,000 to 120,000 distinct CDR3 sequences, approximately 16% seen once. The material sequenced was PBMCs. The receptor set was obtained from a human donor in good health (CMV status not recorded). Some clones in this sample may be carry-over from other donors' samples.

This clonotype was seen at least ten times. The chain is built from TRBV7-2 and TRBJ2-7; maybe TRBD2 (5 bases). Between the trimmed V and J ends, which lost 3 bases and 6 bases, there was a span of 9 bases. The germline CDR1 and CDR2 sequences are SGHTA and FQGNSA. The CDR3 loop spans 12 amino acids. This CDR3 is CASSFASSEQYF. The CDR3 nucleotides are TGTGCCAGCAGCTTCGCTAGCTCCGAGCAGTACTTC.

This clonotype was counted ten times or more. This chain connects TRBV7-2 to TRBJ2-1; D may be TRBD1 (5 bases). The CDR3 sequence is 15 residues long. V gave up 3 bases and J gave up 6 bases, with 15 bases separating them. The germline V gene has CDR1 SGHTA and CDR2 FQGNSA. The CDR3 DNA follows: TGTGCCAGCAGCTTTTGGCAGGGCCCCCCCAATGAGCAGTTCTTC. Encoded protein: CASSFWQGPPNEQFF.

This clonotype was detected ten times or more. The chain links TRBV7-3 to TRBJ2-1; TRBD2 matches at 7 bases. Germline V gene lookup returns CDR1 SGHTA and CDR2 FQGTGA. This CDR3 spans 15 amino acids. Trimming cost V 1 base and J 4 bases; bases outside gene matches: 4. The CDR3 loop is CASSLRGGGYNEQFF. In nucleotides, the CDR3 is TGTGCCAGCAGCTTAAGGGGCGGGGGTTACAATGAGCAGTTCTTC.

V usage is TRBV2 and J usage is TRBJ2-3; D is possibly TRBD2 (6 bases). Trimming removed 4 bases from V and 3 bases from J, with 8 bases in between. The CDR3 contains 13 residues. Germline assignment: CDR1 SNHLY and CDR2 FYNNEI. The CDR3 region is CASSGLGTDTQYF. The CDR3 DNA reads TGTGCCAGCAGTGGACTAGGGACAGATACGCAGTATTTT.

The table lists this clonotype with many counts. The rearrangement joins TRBV7-2 to TRBJ1-1, with 11 bases aligning to TRBD1. The V segment lost 4 bases and the J segment 4 bases; nucleotides outside the gene matches: 2. This CDR3 region has 14 residues. Germline CDR1 reads SGHTA; CDR2 reads FQGNSA. The CDR3 DNA reads TGTGCCAGCAGCTGGACAGGGGGCGGCACTGAAGCTTTCTTT. This codes for CASSWTGGGTEAFF.

The sample holds a few counts of this clonotype. This CDR3 is CASSEGTGSSYEQYF. DNA for the CDR3: TGTGCCAGCAGCGAAGGGACAGGGAGCTCCTACGAGCAGTACTTC. The V call is TRBV9, the J call TRBJ2-7; TRBD1 agrees at 9 bases. The CDR3 runs 15 residues. The germline gives CDR1 SGDLS, CDR2 YYNGEE. The junction had 4 bases not matched to a gene; V was cut back by 3 bases and J by 0 bases.

This clonotype was detected only a few times. The chain is built from TRBV11-2 and TRBJ1-1; no reliable D call. With 0 bases removed from V and 9 bases from J, the gap between germline ends came to 11 bases. This CDR3 contains 13 residues. Germline V lookup: CDR1 SGHAT, CDR2 FQNNGV. CDR3 DNA sequence: TGTGCCAGCAGCTTAGATCTCCTGGACCAAGCTTTCTTT. Translating it yields CASSLDLLDQAFF.

The V call is TRBV20-1, the J call TRBJ2-1, with a weak D call TRBD2 (5 bases). Between the trimmed V and J ends, which lost 6 bases and 0 bases, there was a span of 15 bases. Per the germline V gene, CDR1 is DFQATT and CDR2 is SNEGSKA (reference sequence). There are 15 residues in the CDR3. For the CDR3, the DNA is TGCAGTGCCGAGTACGAGCGGAGCTCCTACAATGAGCAGTTCTTC. Protein sequence: CSAEYERSSYNEQFF.

The V gene is TRBV7-9, the J gene TRBJ2-1; TRBD2 matches at 13 bases. Trimming took 7 bases from V and 8 from J; bases not matched to a gene: 17. This CDR3 spans 18 amino acids. Germline V lookup: CDR1 SEHNR, CDR2 FQNEAQ (reference sequence). The CDR3 coding sequence is TGTGCCAGCAAGTTTCCCTGGAGACTAGCGGGGGGAAGAGATGAGCAGTTCTTC. It yields the protein CASKFPWRLAGGRDEQFF. Full variable domain (missing parts from reference TRBV7-9 and TRBJ2-1): DTGVSQNPRHKITKRGQNVTFRCDPISEHNRLYWYRQTLGQGPEFLTYFQNEAQLEKSRLLSDRFSAERPKGSFSTLEIQRTEQGDSAMYLCASKFPWRLAGGRDEQFFGPGTRLTVL.

This clonotype was observed at least ten times. V and J are TRBV7-2 and TRBJ1-1; 8 bases are shared with TRBD1. Trimming cost V 5 bases and J 2 bases; bases outside gene matches: 7. The CDR3 is 15 amino acids. Germline CDR1 SGHTA, CDR2 FQGNSA. CDR3 loop: CASSLLGTGNTEAFF. DNA for the CDR3: TGTGCCAGCAGCCTACTTGGGACAGGCAACACTGAAGCTTTCTTT. The full variable domain, in which reference TRBV7-2 and TRBJ1-1 provide the parts outside the CDR3, is GAGVSQSPSNKVTEKGKDVELRCDPISGHTALYWYRQSLGQGLEFLIYFQGNSAPDKSGLPSDRFSAERTGGSVSTLTIQRTQQEDSAVYLCASSLLGTGNTEAFFGQGTRLTVV.

This clonotype was observed a handful of times. This rearrangement joins TRBV20-1 to TRBJ1-1, with TRBD1 as a possible D gene (5 bases). The V end was cut by 5 bases, the J end by 1 base, with 14 bases between. Germline CDR1 reads DFQATT; CDR2 reads SNEGSKA (reference sequence). The CDR3 covers 14 residues. Written as DNA, the CDR3 is TGCAGTGCTGTCAGACAGTCTGGGAACACTGAAGCTTTCTTT. Amino acid sequence: CSAVRQSGNTEAFF.

The chain employs TRBV29-1 and TRBJ2-3; TRBD2 might be the D (5 bases). This CDR3 contains 16 residues. Germline lookup yields CDR1 SQVTM and CDR2 ANQGSEA. V lost 1 base to trimming and J lost 2 bases, with 16 bases between them. CDR3 coding DNA: TGCAGCGTTGAAGGGACTGTGACTCTTACCACAGATACGCAGTATTTT. Residues: CSVEGTVTLTTDTQYF.

This clonotype was counted a few times. The chain links TRBV3-1 to TRBJ1-1, with 8 nucleotides matching TRBD1. V lost 6 bases and J lost 4; bases outside the gene matches: 16. The CDR3 contains 17 residues. The germline gives CDR1 LGHDT, CDR2 YNNKEL (reference sequence). CDR3 region: CASSRYGDRGVFTEAFF. DNA of the CDR3: TGTGCCAGCAGTCGCTACGGTGACAGGGGAGTGTTCACTGAAGCTTTCTTT.

This clonotype was found many times. The chain links TRBV7-2 to TRBJ2-3; TRBD2 agrees at 11 bases. Germline V gene sequence: CDR1 SGHTA, CDR2 FQGNSA. The CDR3 length is 17 residues. V lost 5 bases to trimming and J lost 5 bases; unmatched junction nucleotides: 12. CDR3 sequence: CASSPSFLAGGQDTQYF. The CDR3 DNA reads TGTGCCAGCAGCCCCTCATTTTTAGCGGGGGGGCAAGATACGCAGTATTTT.

The chain uses TRBV11-2 and TRBJ2-3; D call uncertain. Germline V gene data show CDR1 as SGHAT and CDR2 as FQNNGV. V was shortened by 5 bases and J by 6 bases, with 12 bases between the two germline ends. The CDR3 extends over 13 amino acids. CDR3 in amino acids: CASSPRERDTQYF. The CDR3 nucleotides read TGTGCCAGCAGCCCACGAGAACGCGATACGCAGTATTTT.

This clonotype was recorded at least ten times. The genes are TRBV5-1 and TRBJ2-7; weak D call: TRBD1 (5 bases). The V end was cut by 8 bases, the J end by 11 bases, with 11 bases between. The CDR3 consists of 9 residues. Germline CDR1 reads SGHRS; CDR2 reads YFSETQ. CDR3 sequence reads: CASPTREYF. DNA for the CDR3: TGCGCCAGTCCTACCAGGGAGTACTTC.

CDR3 DNA: TGTGCCAGCAGTTACTTTCATGCCGGCGCCGGGGAGCTGTTTTTT. It is translated as CASSYFHAGAGELFF. The V call is TRBV6-5, the J call TRBJ2-2; no firm D call. The CDR3 spans 15 residues. Looked up from germline, CDR1 is MNHEY and CDR2 is SVGAGI. V was trimmed by 1 base and J by 6 bases, leaving 12 bases between them.